The next 31 T cell receptor beta chains were all read from a single sample in a study of cytomegalovirus exposure and HLA in healthy donors. A multiplex PCR was run with 60 Vbeta primers and 13 Jbeta primers. Clones were read by immunoSEQ multiplex PCR, and TCRdb kept only the in-frame ones, dropping some. The table includes around 180,000 clones, roughly 84% detected once. Sample: PBMCs. These receptors were collected from a boy between 5 and 17 years old in good health and CMV-seronegative.

The chain combines TRBV30 with TRBJ1-1; D remains unclear. The germline V and J ends were trimmed by 4 bases and 11 bases, with 11 bases remaining between them. Germline loops: CDR1 GTSNPN, CDR2 SVGIG (reference sequence). The CDR3 consists of 10 residues. The CDR3 here is CAWTQIGAFF. CDR3 coding DNA: TGTGCCTGGACCCAAATCGGGGCTTTCTTT.

The V and J genes are TRBV9 and TRBJ2-7; 9 bases fit TRBD1. The CDR3 spans 15 residues. The trim removed 3 bases at V and 4 bases at J, leaving 8 bases unmatched. Looked up from germline, CDR1 is SGDLS and CDR2 is YYNGEE. CDR3 sequence reads: CASSAEDRGGYEQYF. In nucleotides, the CDR3 is TGTGCCAGCAGCGCTGAAGACAGGGGGGGATACGAGCAGTACTTC.

J is TRBJ1-1 and V is TRBV30, with D hard to call. CDR3 size: 12 residues. Germline V gene lookup returns CDR1 GTSNPN and CDR2 SVGIG (reference sequence). The V end lost 2 bases, the J end lost 1 base, and 5 bases lay between the germline ends. The CDR3 here is CAWSTRNTEAFF. CDR3 nucleotides: TGTGCCTGGAGTACCAGGAACACTGAAGCTTTCTTT.

This chain links TRBV4-1 with TRBJ1-3; 7 bases fit TRBD1. Trimming took 4 bases from V and 0 from J; bases not matched to a gene: 12. Germline CDR1 reads MGHRA; CDR2 reads YSYEKL. The CDR3 extends over 18 amino acids. The CDR3 DNA reads TGCGCCAGCAGCCGCGCCTGGGACAGTCCACTCTCTGGAAACACCATATATTTT. Amino acid sequence: CASSRAWDSPLSGNTIYF.

The V gene is TRBV19, the J gene TRBJ1-2, with no clear D. The CDR3 extends over 12 amino acids. Germline assignment: CDR1 LNHDA and CDR2 SQIVND (reference sequence). With 6 bases removed from V and 5 bases from J, the gap between germline ends came to 10 bases. DNA for the CDR3: TGTGCCAGTAGGTGGGCACCTTATGGCTACACCTTC. Translated: CASRWAPYGYTF.

This clone was found once. J is TRBJ2-7 and V is TRBV6-6; weak D call: TRBD2 (5 bases). With 6 bases removed from V and 11 bases from J, the gap between germline ends came to 17 bases. This CDR3 has 12 amino acids. Looked up from germline, CDR1 is MNHNY and CDR2 is SVGAGI (reference sequence). The CDR3 DNA sequence: TGTGCCAGCAGATCCGGGGTTAATCGGGAGTACTTC. This codes for CASRSGVNREYF.

The V gene is TRBV11-2, the J gene TRBJ1-3, with 11 bases fitting TRBD1. Unmatched junction bases numbered 9, after V lost 5 bases and J lost 6 bases. The germline V gene has CDR1 SGHAT and CDR2 FQNNGV. This CDR3 has 16 residues. Here the CDR3 reads CASSTTGQGAINTIYF. The CDR3 bases are TGTGCCAGCAGCACAACAGGACAGGGGGCAATAAACACCATATATTTT.

The sample holds a few counts of this clone. This chain uses TRBV6-5 with TRBJ2-7, with unresolved D. In germline, CDR1 is MNHEY, CDR2 SVGAGI. The CDR3 is 12 amino acids. V was pared by 6 bases and J by 2 bases, with 8 bases between. The CDR3 region has the DNA TGTGCCAGCAGAAGTGGCCCCTACGAGCAGTACTTC. Encoded protein: CASRSGPYEQYF.

The chain uses TRBV7-3 and TRBJ2-5, with 8 nucleotides matching TRBD2. The germline V gene encodes CDR1 SGHTA and CDR2 FQGTGA. Germline trimming cut 4 bases from V and 1 base from J; bases unmatched to any gene: 5. This CDR3 comprises 15 residues. In DNA, the CDR3 is TGTGCCAGCAGCTCACAGCGGGGGCCCCAAGAGACCCAGTACTTC. Its translation: CASSSQRGPQETQYF.

The genes are TRBV9 and TRBJ1-2; tentative D call: TRBD1 (6 bases). Germline V gene sequence: CDR1 SGDLS, CDR2 YYNGEE. The CDR3 is made up of 14 amino acids. Trimming took off 0 bases at V and 5 bases at J, with 11 bases between the two ends. As DNA, the CDR3 is TGTGCCAGCAGCGTAGCGGGGGGCGCATATGGCTACACCTTC. Residues: CASSVAGGAYGYTF.

This clone was picked up a small number of times. This rearrangement joins TRBV13 to TRBJ2-6; D may be TRBD2 (6 bases). The CDR3 runs 19 residues. Germline V gene data show CDR1 as PRHDT and CDR2 as FYEKMQ (reference sequence). V was shortened by 5 bases and J by 0 bases, with 20 bases between the two germline ends. The CDR3 nucleotides are TGTGCCAGCAGCCATGCGGGGCAGGCCGGCATCTCTGGGGCCAACGTCCTGACTTTC. Translation gives CASSHAGQAGISGANVLTF.

Turning to this clone: Additional DNA sequences in this sample encode the identical CDR3. Here the CDR3 DNA reads TGTGCCAGCAGCCCTCGGGACAGGGCTTACGAGCAGTACTTC. It translates to CASSPRDRAYEQYF. This chain connects TRBV9 to TRBJ2-7; TRBD1 aligns across 9 bases. Germline CDR1 and CDR2: SGDLS and YYNGEE. There are 14 residues in the CDR3. V lost 4 bases, J lost 4 bases, and 6 bases stayed unmatched. Filled out from reference TRBV9 and TRBJ2-7, the complete variable domain reads DSGVTQTPKHLITATGQRVTLRCSPRSGDLSVYWYQQSLDQGLQFLIQYYNGEERAKGNILERFSAQQFPDLHSELNLSSLELGDSALYFCASSPRDRAYEQYFGPGTRLTVT.

In nucleotides, the CDR3 is TGTGCCAACAACCGCGACAGGGGTGATGGCTACACCTTC. As protein: CANNRDRGDGYTF. The rearrangement uses TRBV2 and TRBJ1-2, with 8 bases identical to TRBD1. The CDR3 totals 13 residues. Trimming cost V 10 bases and J 6 bases; bases outside gene matches: 10. The germline V gene has CDR1 SNHLY and CDR2 FYNNEI.

The V and J genes are TRBV9 and TRBJ1-2, with D maybe TRBD1 (5 bases). Germline assignment: CDR1 SGDLS and CDR2 YYNGEE. With 0 bases removed from V and 2 bases from J, the gap between germline ends came to 11 bases. The CDR3 has 15 amino acids. CDR3 in amino acids: CASSVGAGMNYGYTF. The CDR3 bases are TGTGCCAGCAGCGTAGGCGCAGGGATGAACTATGGCTACACCTTC.

The chain is built from TRBV28 and TRBJ2-1, with D perhaps matching TRBD1 (5 bases). The CDR3 is 12 amino acids. Germline CDR1 is MDHEN and CDR2 is SYDVKM. Trimming removed 8 bases from V and 3 bases from J, with 8 bases in between. CDR3 sequence: CASLGDYNEQFF. DNA for the CDR3: TGTGCCAGCCTAGGGGACTACAATGAGCAGTTCTTC.

This sequence joins TRBV27 and TRBJ1-6; TRBD1 might be the D (6 bases). The ends were cut back, 0 bases at V and 5 bases at J, with 11 bases in the middle. The CDR3 consists of 16 residues. Germline loops: CDR1 MNHEY, CDR2 SMNVEV (reference sequence). Written as DNA, the CDR3 is TGTGCCAGCAGTTTATCGGGGGGGGCGAATAATTCACCCCTCCACTTT. It specifies CASSLSGGANNSPLHF.

The CDR3 DNA follows: TGTGCCAGCAGCCTTGGAATATGGGCTTGGGCATCGAATCGGGAAAAACTGTTTTTT. This translates into CASSLGIWAWASNREKLFF. The chain combines TRBV7-2 with TRBJ1-4; D gene ambiguous. The germline CDR1 and CDR2 sequences are SGHTA and FQGNSA. Trimming left V 5 bases short and J 8 bases short, with 30 bases between. This CDR3 contains 19 residues.

Notes on this clone: A read error may account for a junction end that differs from germline. The rearrangement links TRBV7-9 to TRBJ1-1, with D perhaps matching TRBD1 (5 bases). Germline-derived CDR1 and CDR2 are SEHNR and FQNEAQ (reference sequence). The length of the CDR3 is 14 residues. As DNA, the CDR3 is TGTTCCAGCAGCTTAGACCAGGGGAACACTGAAGCTTTCTTT. Its translation: CSSSLDQGNTEAFF.

The V and J genes are TRBV2 and TRBJ1-6; 10 bases are shared with TRBD1. The CDR3 is 15 residues long. CDR1 and CDR2 (germline): SNHLY, FYNNEI. V dropped 8 bases and J dropped 5; count of bases not matched to a gene: 6. CDR3 sequence: CASARQGANNSPLHF. The CDR3 DNA reads TGTGCCAGCGCAAGACAGGGGGCGAATAATTCACCCCTCCACTTT. The entire variable domain, with the rest obtained from reference TRBV2 and TRBJ1-6, is as follows: EPEVTQTPSHQVTQMGQEVILRCVPISNHLYFYWYRQILGQKVEFLVSFYNNEISEKSEIFDDQFSVERPDGSNFTLKIRSTKLEDSAMYFCASARQGANNSPLHFGNGTRLTVT.

The V and J genes are TRBV9 and TRBJ2-3, with 9 bases identical to TRBD2. The germline CDR1 and CDR2 sequences are SGDLS and YYNGEE. The V and J ends lost 2 bases and 5 bases, in that order; junction bases with no gene match: 9. This CDR3 contains 16 residues. The CDR3 sequence: CASSVGLARVGDTQYF. In DNA form, the CDR3 reads TGTGCCAGCAGCGTGGGACTAGCCCGAGTAGGAGATACGCAGTATTTT.

This clone was picked up a small number of times. The chain is built from TRBV6-1 and TRBJ1-1, with D perhaps matching TRBD1 (5 bases). Germline CDR1 MNHNS, CDR2 SASEGT. The CDR3 has 13 residues. Trimming removed 4 bases from V and 8 bases from J, with 14 bases in between. The DNA for the CDR3 is TGTGCCAGCAGTGCGATGAGAAGGGGAGAAGCTTTCTTT. Encoded protein: CASSAMRRGEAFF.

J is TRBJ1-1 and V is TRBV29-1, with TRBD1 matching 12 bases. Germline V gives CDR1 SQVTM, CDR2 ANQGSEA. This CDR3 contains 12 residues. V lost 6 bases, J lost 8 bases, and 4 bases stayed unmatched. For the CDR3, the DNA is TGCAGCGTGGGGACAGGGGGCGAGGAAGCTTTCTTT. It is translated as CSVGTGGEEAFF.

The chain is built from TRBV11-2 and TRBJ2-2, with 11 positions matching TRBD2. The CDR3 length is 17 residues. Germline V gene sequence: CDR1 SGHAT, CDR2 FQNNGV. V trimming: 1 base; J trimming: 2 bases; junction bases outside the gene matches: 3. In DNA, the CDR3 is TGTGCCAGCAGCTTAGGACTAGCGGGACCAAACACCGGGGAGCTGTTTTTT. Translating it yields CASSLGLAGPNTGELFF.

The chain is built from TRBV6-5 and TRBJ2-5; 7 bases are a match to TRBD1. Trimming took 0 bases from V and 5 from J; bases not matched to a gene: 6. The CDR3 is 15 residues long. Germline-derived CDR1 and CDR2 are MNHEY and SVGAGI. This chain's CDR3 is CASSYSRGLRETQYF. The CDR3 nucleotides read TGTGCCAGCAGTTACTCAAGGGGGCTGCGGGAGACCCAGTACTTC.

This clone was detected only once. The gene calls are TRBV18 and TRBJ1-5; possible D gene TRBD1, 6 bases. CDR1 and CDR2 from the germline V gene are KGHSH and LQKENI. CDR3 length: 14 residues. The V and J ends lost 4 bases and 6 bases respectively, with 13 bases between them. CDR3 sequence reads: CASSQDRGGQPQHF. DNA of the CDR3: TGTGCCAGCTCACAGGATAGGGGGGGTCAGCCCCAGCATTTT. Complete variable domain (other parts from reference TRBV18 and TRBJ1-5): NAGVMQNPRHLVRRRGQEARLRCSPMKGHSHVYWYRQLPEEGLKFMVYLQKENIIDESGMPKERFSAEFPKEGPSILRIQQVVRGDSAAYFCASSQDRGGQPQHFGDGTRLSIL.

This clone was picked up one time. The rearrangement uses TRBV19 and TRBJ1-4; D is undetermined. The CDR3 contains 13 residues. CDR1 is LNHDA, CDR2 SQIVND, per germline (reference sequence). Trimming removed 9 bases at V and 7 bases at J, with 15 bases between. The CDR3 loop is CASQRSRGEKLFF. The CDR3 bases are TGTGCCAGCCAACGAAGTCGCGGTGAAAAACTGTTTTTT. Drawing the rest from reference TRBV19 and TRBJ1-4, the complete variable domain is DGGITQSPKYLFRKEGQNVTLSCEQNLNHDAMYWYRQDPGQGLRLIYYSQIVNDFQKGDIAEGYSVSREKKESFPLTVTSAQKNPTAFYLCASQRSRGEKLFFGSGTQLSVL.

This chain links TRBV9 with TRBJ2-1, with 10 positions matching TRBD2. V shed 3 bases and J 7 bases; nucleotides not matched to a gene: 4. The CDR3 extends over 14 amino acids. CDR1 and CDR2 from the germline V gene are SGDLS and YYNGEE. CDR3 in amino acids: CASSGTSGVNEQFF. The CDR3 DNA is TGTGCCAGCAGCGGAACTAGCGGGGTTAATGAGCAGTTCTTC.

This clone has only a few counts. The rearrangement links TRBV29-1 to TRBJ2-3, with D possibly matching TRBD2 (5 bases). Germline CDR1 and CDR2: SQVTM and ANQGSEA. This CDR3 spans 14 amino acids. V was trimmed by 3 bases and J by 3 bases, leaving 13 bases between them. For the CDR3, the DNA is TGCAGCGTTGATTCGGGGTGGGAGACAGATACGCAGTATTTT. This codes for CSVDSGWETDTQYF.

The rearrangement joins TRBV18 to TRBJ2-5, with 9 bases identical to TRBD1. CDR1 is KGHSH and CDR2 is LQKENI in the germline V gene. The V gene end was trimmed by 3 bases and the J gene end by 5 bases; junction bases not matched to a gene: 7. The CDR3 runs 15 residues. CDR3 sequence reads: CASSPEGQGYETQYF. In DNA, the CDR3 is TGTGCCAGCTCACCTGAAGGACAGGGGTACGAGACCCAGTACTTC.

This sequence joins TRBV7-6 and TRBJ2-5; TRBD1 agrees at 9 bases. V lost 3 bases, J lost 5 bases, and 7 bases stayed unmatched. The CDR3 consists of 15 residues. The germline gives CDR1 SGHVS, CDR2 FNYEAQ. This CDR3 is CASSLNRGRGETQYF. The CDR3 bases are TGTGCCAGCAGCTTGAACAGGGGGCGCGGGGAGACCCAGTACTTC.

The genes are TRBV6-5 and TRBJ1-3; TRBD1 might be the D (6 bases). Trimming took 1 base from V and 2 from J, leaving 12 bases between them. CDR1 and CDR2 from the germline V gene are MNHEY and SVGAGI. The CDR3 has 16 residues. The CDR3 loop is CASSYFQGSAGNTIYF. CDR3 nucleotides: TGTGCCAGCAGTTACTTTCAGGGGTCTGCTGGAAACACCATATATTTT.